Listed below are T cell receptor beta chains from one sample, sequenced in a study of blood T cell repertoires in COVID-19. Data came from immunoSEQ multiplex PCR; TCRdb stores just in-frame clones and leaves some out. The profile shows about 300,000 clones, around 86% of them singletons. The sequenced sample was PBMCs or T cells enriched from blood (not recorded which). The source is a man younger than 45 who had recovered from COVID-19. The CDR3 runs from the conserved cysteine through the conserved F or W. D genes are given only for firm matches. The listing skips clone size in some rows; elsewhere it reads once, few, many or a size class.

TRBV7-9	TRBD1	TRBJ2-7	15	NA	TGTGCCAGCAGCTTGCTCGGGACAGGGATGCGCGAGCAGTACTTC	CASSLLGTGMREQYF
TRBV3-1/TRBV3-2	NA	TRBJ1-5	15	few	TGTGCCAGCAGCCAAGGGACAGCCCTGACTGGACCCCAGCATTTT	CASSQGTALTGPQHF
TRBV6-7	TRBD2	TRBJ2-7	15	NA	TGTGCCGTCCTAAAGGGGACTAGCGCACTTACGAGTAAGTACTTC	CAVLKGTSALTSKYF
TRBV20-1	NA	TRBJ2-5	11	NA	TGCAGTGCTAGAGATACTTATACCCAGTACTTC	CSARDTYTQYF
TRBV5-4	TRBD2	TRBJ2-1	16	NA	TGTGCCAGCAGCCGGCGGGGACTACTGACCTACAATGAGCAGTTCTTC	CASSRRGLLTYNEQFF
TRBV27	TRBD2	TRBJ2-2	14	NA	TGTGCCAGCAGTTTGATGGGGGGGACCGGGGAGCTGTTTTTT	CASSLMGGTGELFF
TRBV12-3/TRBV12-4	NA	TRBJ1-4	13	NA	TGTGCCTCCCGTGAGTTAGGGGATGAAAAACTGTTTTTT	CASRELGDEKLFF
TRBV12-3/TRBV12-4	NA	TRBJ1-2	13	NA	TGTGCCAGCAGCCCCCGTGGCAACTATGGCTACACCTTC	CASSPRGNYGYTF
TRBV2	NA	TRBJ2-2	15	NA	TGTGCCAGCATGGCCGGGAATAAGAACACCGGGGAGCTGTTTTTT	CASMAGNKNTGELFF
TRBV7-8	TRBD1	TRBJ2-3	16	NA	TGTGCCAGCAGCTTAGGAGGGGGCATGATCACAGATACGCAGTATTTT	CASSLGGGMITDTQYF
TRBV7-9	TRBD1	TRBJ1-4	13	NA	TGTGCCAGCAGCGGGGACAGGGGGGAAAAACTGTTTTTT	CASSGDRGEKLFF
TRBV4-1	NA	TRBJ1-2	13	few	TGCGCCAGCAGCCAAGGAGGGTACTATGGCTACACCTTC	CASSQGGYYGYTF
TRBV7-2	TRBD1	TRBJ2-1	14	NA	TGTGCCAGCAGCCTACCGGACAGGCGAAATGAGCAGTTCTTC	CASSLPDRRNEQFF
TRBV12-3/TRBV12-4	NA	TRBJ2-5	13	once	TGTGCCAGCAGTTTATACAGCCAAGAGACCCAGTACTTC	CASSLYSQETQYF
TRBV3-1/TRBV3-2	TRBD1	TRBJ1-3	15	many	TGTGCCAGCAGCCAAAAGGGGGCGCTTGGAAACACCATATATTTT	CASSQKGALGNTIYF
TRBV19	NA	TRBJ1-5	14	NA	TGTGCCAGTAGCATACAGGGAACCAATCAGCCCCAGCATTTT	CASSIQGTNQPQHF
TRBV6-1	NA	TRBJ1-1	13	NA	TGTGCCAGCAGTGACAGGGTGATAGTCGAAGCTTTCTTT	CASSDRVIVEAFF
TRBV30	NA	TRBJ1-5	15	NA	TGTGCCTGGAGCGGTTTTGGACTGGGCAATCAGCCCCAGCATTTT	CAWSGFGLGNQPQHF
TRBV7-9	NA	TRBJ1-1	14	NA	TGTGCCAGCAGCTTATCAGGCCGGAACACTGAAGCTTTCTTT	CASSLSGRNTEAFF
TRBV5-1	NA	TRBJ2-3	15	NA	TGCGCCAGCAGCTTCCAGGATAGGTACACAGATACGCAGTATTTT	CASSFQDRYTDTQYF
TRBV24-1	NA	TRBJ2-7	15	NA	TGTGCCACCAGTGATTTCAGGACATTGACCTACGAGCAGTACTTC	CATSDFRTLTYEQYF
TRBV2	NA	TRBJ1-4	16	NA	TGTGCCAGCAGTGATCCCTCGGTTCTGACTAATGAAAAACTGTTTTTT	CASSDPSVLTNEKLFF
TRBV29-1	TRBD1	TRBJ2-5	13	NA	TGCAGCGTTGGAGGGACAGGGATGGAGACCCAGTACTTC	CSVGGTGMETQYF
TRBV5-4	NA	TRBJ1-4	14	NA	TGTGCCAGCAGCTTGGCTGGCAGGGATGAAAAACTGTTTTTT	CASSLAGRDEKLFF
TRBV6-6	TRBD2	TRBJ2-7	12	NA	TGTGCCAGCAGCCCGGGAGGATACGAGCAGTACTTC	CASSPGGYEQYF
TRBV10-2	NA	TRBJ2-7	13	NA	TGCGCCAGCAGTGAGTTGTCCGGGGGCGAGCAGTACTTC	CASSELSGGEQYF
TRBV5-6	NA	TRBJ1-1	13	NA	TGTGCCAGCAGCTGGACAGCGGACACTGAAGCTTTCTTT	CASSWTADTEAFF
TRBV28	NA	TRBJ1-6	16	NA	TGTGCCAGCAGTTTGGGGGGGTCCGGCTATAATTCACCCCTCCACTTT	CASSLGGSGYNSPLHF
TRBV12-2	NA	TRBJ2-3	19	NA	TGTGCAAGTCGCTCCACCACTAGCGGGAGGGCCAAGGCGGGTGATACGCAGTATTTT	CASRSTTSGRAKAGDTQYF
TRBV21-1	NA	TRBJ1-6	14	many	TGTGCCAACCACTGGAGCTCCTATAATTCACCCCTCCACTTT	CANHWSSYNSPLHF
TRBV19	TRBD1	TRBJ1-5	16	many	TGTGCCAGTAGTATATACAGGGGAAGGAGCAATCAGCCCCAGCATTTT	CASSIYRGRSNQPQHF
TRBV5-1	NA	TRBJ2-7	11	NA	TGCGCCAGCAGCTCAAACTACGAGCAGTACTTC	CASSSNYEQYF
TRBV9	NA	TRBJ2-3	15	NA	TGTGCCAGCAGCGTAGGCCTAGCCGGGACAGATACGCAGTATTTT	CASSVGLAGTDTQYF
TRBV7-6	NA	TRBJ2-1	15	NA	TGTGCCAGCAGCTTAGGACAGGCCATAGTCAATGAGCAGTTCTTC	CASSLGQAIVNEQFF
TRBV24-1	TRBD2	TRBJ2-7	13	NA	TGTGCCACCAGTCAGGGACTAGGCTACGAGCAGTACTTC	CATSQGLGYEQYF
TRBV12-5	TRBD2	TRBJ2-7	14	NA	TGTGCTAGTGCCTTGACTAGCGGGAAATCCGAGCAGTACTTC	CASALTSGKSEQYF
TRBV7-2	TRBD2	TRBJ2-2	17	NA	TGTGCCAGCAGCACCCAAGGGACTAGGAGGAACACCGGGGAGCTGTTTTTT	CASSTQGTRRNTGELFF
TRBV11-2	NA	TRBJ1-1	14	NA	TGTGCCAGCAGCTTAGTGTCCATGAACACTGAAGCTTTCTTT	CASSLVSMNTEAFF
TRBV7-6	NA	TRBJ1-6	14	NA	TGTGCCAGCAGCCTGGACCGAGGGAAGTCACCCCTCCACTTT	CASSLDRGKSPLHF
TRBV11-2	TRBD2	TRBJ2-3	17	NA	TGTGCCAGCAGTCGATCTTTTAGCGGGGGGGTCACAGATACGCAGTATTTT	CASSRSFSGGVTDTQYF